This TCR beta chain was retrieved from a study of Graves' ophthalmopathy and Graves' hyperthyroidism. CDR1 and CDR2 from the germline V gene are MNHEY and SVGAGI. This CDR3 spans 12 amino acids. RNA transcripts served as template for amplifying TCR beta CDR3 sequences. The first round was an RT-PCR with HTBI primers, and the second round was a multiplex PCR. MiXCR, applied by TCRdb to the multiplex PCR reads, yields one record per CDR3 protein. The sample contains about 240,000 distinct CDR3 sequences, 45% of which appear only once. Study findings and constraints: Ophthalmopathy cases were distinguished from stable hyperthyroidism by a 13-signature model, reaching around 88% sensitivity and 65% to 83% specificity. Blood samples also showed most expanded thyroid clonotypes exceeding 0.001 frequency.

A duration under 3 months, NOSPECS ≥4, CAS ≥3 and moderate-to-severe activity characterized the donors with ophthalmopathy. Details on this clonotype: The antigen is undetermined. One end of the junction does not line up with germline, which may come from a read error.

This TCR was sampled from an adult man with Graves' ophthalmopathy. What was sequenced was peripheral blood. The chain is built from TRBV6-5 and TRBJ2-7; 8 bases agree with TRBD2. CDR3 loop: CASSSQRTSLEF. CDR3 sequence (DNA): TGTGCCAGCAGCTCACAGCGGACTAGCCTGGAGTTC.